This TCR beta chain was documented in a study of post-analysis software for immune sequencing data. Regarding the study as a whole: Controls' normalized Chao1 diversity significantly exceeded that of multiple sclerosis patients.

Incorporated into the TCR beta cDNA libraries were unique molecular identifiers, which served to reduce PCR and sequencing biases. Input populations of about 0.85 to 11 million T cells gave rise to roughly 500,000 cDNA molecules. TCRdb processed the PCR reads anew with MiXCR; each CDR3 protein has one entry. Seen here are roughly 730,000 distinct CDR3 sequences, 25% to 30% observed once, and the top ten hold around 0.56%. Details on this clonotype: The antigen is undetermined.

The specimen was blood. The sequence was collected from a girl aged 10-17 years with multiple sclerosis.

The chain's CDR3 is CASSFHRVGDTGELFF. The CDR3 region has the DNA TGTGCCAGCAGTTTCCACAGGGTGGGTGACACCGGGGAGCTGTTTTTT. The chain carries TRBV12-3 or TRBV12-4 and TRBJ2-2; D might be TRBD1 (6 bases). This CDR3 is 16 amino acids long. The V gene lost 3 bases and the J gene lost 3 bases, with 14 bases spanning the gap.